This TCR beta chain was profiled in a study of identical twins. Germline values: CDR1 SNHLY, CDR2 FYNNEI. The CDR3 length is 14 residues. V shed 11 bases, J shed 5 bases, and the junction held 14 bases outside the gene matches. TCRdb ran MiXCR on the 5' RACE reads and lists one entry per CDR3 protein. The sample gives approximately 690,000 distinct CDR3 sequences, roughly 6% of which show up once; approximately 1.6% is in the top ten. Input material: naive T cells sorted from blood. The receptor's source is a man younger than 30 in good health. The J gene is TRBJ2-7, the V gene TRBV2, with 8 nucleotides matching TRBD1. The CDR3 here is CASQYGQGADEQYF. The CDR3 region has the DNA TGTGCCTCCCAATACGGACAGGGTGCCGACGAGCAGTACTTC.